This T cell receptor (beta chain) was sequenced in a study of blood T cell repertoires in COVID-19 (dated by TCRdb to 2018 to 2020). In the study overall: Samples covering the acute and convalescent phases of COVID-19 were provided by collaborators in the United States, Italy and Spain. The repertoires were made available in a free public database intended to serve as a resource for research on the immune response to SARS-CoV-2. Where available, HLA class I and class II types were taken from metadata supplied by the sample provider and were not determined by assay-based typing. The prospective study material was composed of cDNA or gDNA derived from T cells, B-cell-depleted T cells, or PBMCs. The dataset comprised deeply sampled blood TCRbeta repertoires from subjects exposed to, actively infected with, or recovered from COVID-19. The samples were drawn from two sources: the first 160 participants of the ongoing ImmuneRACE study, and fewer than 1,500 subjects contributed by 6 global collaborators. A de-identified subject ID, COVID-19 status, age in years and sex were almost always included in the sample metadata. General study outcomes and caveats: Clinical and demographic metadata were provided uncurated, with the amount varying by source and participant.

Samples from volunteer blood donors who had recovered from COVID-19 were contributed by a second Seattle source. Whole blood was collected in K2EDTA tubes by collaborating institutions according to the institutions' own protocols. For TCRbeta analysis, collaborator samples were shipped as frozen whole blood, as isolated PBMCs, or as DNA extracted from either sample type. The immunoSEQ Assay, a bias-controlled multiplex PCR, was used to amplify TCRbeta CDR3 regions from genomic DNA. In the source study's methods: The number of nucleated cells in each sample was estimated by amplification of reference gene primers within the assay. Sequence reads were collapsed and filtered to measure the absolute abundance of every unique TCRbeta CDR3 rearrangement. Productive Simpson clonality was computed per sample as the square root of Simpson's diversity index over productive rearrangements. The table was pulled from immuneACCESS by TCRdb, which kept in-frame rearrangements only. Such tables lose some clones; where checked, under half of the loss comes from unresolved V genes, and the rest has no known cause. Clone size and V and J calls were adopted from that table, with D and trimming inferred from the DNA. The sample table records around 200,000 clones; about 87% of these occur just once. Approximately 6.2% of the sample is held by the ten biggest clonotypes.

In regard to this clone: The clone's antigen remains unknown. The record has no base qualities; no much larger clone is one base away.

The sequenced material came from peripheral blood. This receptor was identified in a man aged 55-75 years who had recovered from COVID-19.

Read as DNA, the sequence is TGCGCCAGCAGTCAAAACCCACCCCTAGCGGGGGGCCATGAGCAGTTCTTC. This is translated as CASSQNPPLAGGHEQFF. The receptor chain draws on TRBV23-1 and TRBJ2-1; TRBD2 agrees with 11 junctional bases. TRBV23-1 carries the ORF label, with uncertain function. The CDR3 numbers 17 residues from cysteine through phenylalanine. Solely the CDR3 DNA is kept, with 51 bases framed from the first base. The germline V end is reduced by 2 bases and the J end by 8 bases; junction bases left unmatched: 11.